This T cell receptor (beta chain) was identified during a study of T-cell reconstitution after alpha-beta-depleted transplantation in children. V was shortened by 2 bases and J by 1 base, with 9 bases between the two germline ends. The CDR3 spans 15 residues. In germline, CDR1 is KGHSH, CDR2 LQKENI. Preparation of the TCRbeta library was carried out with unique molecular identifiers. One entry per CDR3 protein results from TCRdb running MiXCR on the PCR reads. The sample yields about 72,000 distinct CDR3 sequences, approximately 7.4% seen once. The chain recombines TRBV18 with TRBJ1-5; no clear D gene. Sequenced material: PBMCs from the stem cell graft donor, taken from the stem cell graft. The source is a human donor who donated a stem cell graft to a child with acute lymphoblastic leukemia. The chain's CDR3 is CASSPDSGSNQPQHF. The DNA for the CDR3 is TGTGCCAGCTCACCAGATTCCGGAAGCAATCAGCCCCAGCATTTT.